The 2 T cell receptor beta chains reported below all come from one sample, sequenced in a study of T cells expressing NK-cell markers. TCRdb reprocessed the 5' RACE reads and keeps a single row for each CDR3 protein, giving no DNA. Its listing shows some 450,000 distinct CDR3 sequences. Sequencing was done on a sample of blood T cells: a sorted CD56 or NKG2C T cell subset, CD4+ or CD8+ T cells, or bulk PBMC T cells (not recorded which). These receptors originate from a woman aged 18 to 75 in good health.

This rearrangement joins TRBV4-3 to TRBJ1-1; TCRdb calls TRBD1, which cannot be checked without DNA. Germline loops: CDR1 LGHNA, CDR2 YSLEER. This CDR3 region has 13 residues. CDR3 loop: CASSQRRGTEAFF.

V gene TRBV5-1 combines with J gene TRBJ1-3; TCRdb reports TRBD1, a call that lacks DNA to check it against. Looked up from germline, CDR1 is SGHRS and CDR2 is YFSETQ. The CDR3 runs to 15 residues. The CDR3 reads CASSPGSSGGNTIYF. Looking up the rest from reference TRBV5-1 and TRBJ1-3 gives the full variable domain: KAGVTQTPRYLIKTRGQQVTLSCSPISGHRSVSWYQQTPGQGLQFLFEYFSETQRNKGNFPGRFSGRQFSNSRSEMNVSTLELGDSALYLCASSPGSSGGNTIYFGEGSWLTVV.